This TCR beta chain was captured by sequencing in a study of T cell responses to AZD1222 COVID-19 vaccine. This clone is a singleton in its sample. What it binds is not known. The table came from immunoSEQ multiplex PCR; TCRdb's copy has only in-frame clones and leaves some out. This table has roughly 130,000 clones, around nine tenths appearing once. Study findings and constraints: Once two AZD1222 doses were given, Spike-specific TCR breadth and depth went up.

Sequences were derived from peripheral blood, sampled on day 0 of AZD1222 vaccination. This sequence originates from an adult in good health.

CDR3 region: CASSLGREAFF. DNA for the CDR3: TGCGCCAGCAGCTTGGGGCGTGAAGCTTTCTTT. V is TRBV5-1 and J is TRBJ1-1; D call uncertain. Germline V gene data show CDR1 as SGHRS and CDR2 as YFSETQ. The CDR3 runs 11 residues. The V and J ends lost 0 bases and 7 bases respectively, with 4 bases between them.